The 29 T cell receptor beta chains listed next were all sequenced from one sample in a study of early T cells in non-severe SARS-CoV-2 infection. A single record per CDR3 protein comes from TCRdb applying MiXCR to the 5' RACE reads. The profile shows roughly 51,000 distinct CDR3 sequences, roughly 11% of them singletons. The sequenced sample was whole blood. The receptors come from an adult who was a healthcare worker with PCR-confirmed SARS-CoV-2 infection or an uninfected control (not recorded which).

The rearrangement links TRBV6-5 to TRBJ2-7; 11 nucleotides match TRBD1. Germline CDR1 MNHEY, CDR2 SVGAGI. V lost 6 bases to trimming and J lost 10 bases; unmatched junction nucleotides: 8. The CDR3 covers 13 residues. CDR3 coding DNA: TGTGCCAGCAGCACGCCGGGGACAGGGGGACAGTACTTC. Its translation is CASSTPGTGGQYF.

This clonotype was counted many times. The J gene is TRBJ2-7, the V gene TRBV11-1; 8 bases map to TRBD1. Germline V gives CDR1 SGHAT, CDR2 FQDESV (reference sequence). With V trimmed by 5 bases and J by 0 bases, 6 bases remained unmatched. The CDR3 spans 15 residues. CDR3 protein: CASSPRQGSSYEQYF. As DNA, the CDR3 is TGTGCCAGCAGCCCCCGACAGGGGAGCTCCTACGAGCAGTACTTC.

The rearrangement joins TRBV29-1 to TRBJ2-7; TRBD2 agrees at 8 bases. The CDR3 spans 16 residues. After removal of 1 base from V and 2 bases from J, the junction contained 10 bases not matched to a gene. Germline CDR1 SQVTM, CDR2 ANQGSEA. The CDR3 is CSVEAQTSGQTYEQYF. The CDR3 bases are TGCAGCGTTGAAGCCCAAACTAGCGGCCAAACCTACGAGCAGTACTTC.

This clonotype has ten or more counts. The rearrangement joins TRBV5-1 to TRBJ1-1; TRBD1 matches at 7 bases. The CDR3 loop spans 18 amino acids. The germline V gene has CDR1 SGHRS and CDR2 YFSETQ. The ends lost 4 bases at V and 2 bases at J; junction bases unmatched: 17. The CDR3 DNA reads as TGCGCCAGCAGCGACCACAGGGGCAAGATAAGTTCCAACACTGAAGCTTTCTTT. Amino acids: CASSDHRGKISSNTEAFF. Combining the CDR3 with reference TRBV5-1 and TRBJ1-1 gives the whole variable domain KAGVTQTPRYLIKTRGQQVTLSCSPISGHRSVSWYQQTPGQGLQFLFEYFSETQRNKGNFPGRFSGRQFSNSRSEMNVSTLELGDSALYLCASSDHRGKISSNTEAFFGQGTRLTVV.

The sample holds many counts of this clonotype. This chain uses TRBV10-1 with TRBJ1-1; no clear D gene. This CDR3 has 13 amino acids. V was pared by 7 bases and J by 0 bases, with 9 bases between. Germline lookup yields CDR1 WNHNN and CDR2 SYGVQD (reference sequence). The CDR3 DNA is TGCGCCAGCACCATGACCGTGAACACTGAAGCTTTCTTT. Translated, it gives CASTMTVNTEAFF.

The chain carries TRBV28 and TRBJ1-3; D is unclear. V shed 6 bases and J shed 0 bases, with 12 bases lying between them. The CDR3 consists of 15 residues. The V gene's germline CDR1 is MDHEN and CDR2 SYDVKM. The CDR3 DNA is TGTGCCAGCAGCTCCTTGGGAGTCTCTGGAAACACCATATATTTT. Translating gives CASSSLGVSGNTIYF.

This rearrangement joins TRBV7-9 to TRBJ2-2, with D perhaps TRBD1 (5 bases). Trimming took off 2 bases at V and 7 bases at J, with 5 bases between the two ends. The germline gives CDR1 SEHNR, CDR2 FQNEAQ (reference sequence). The CDR3 spans 12 residues. The CDR3 loop is CASSLQGGELFF. CDR3 DNA sequence: TGTGCCAGCAGCTTACAGGGCGGGGAGCTGTTTTTT.

This clonotype was seen a handful of times. The chain recombines TRBV28 with TRBJ1-6, with 7 bases aligning to TRBD1. In germline, CDR1 is MDHEN, CDR2 SYDVKM. V gave up 5 bases and J gave up 7 bases; unmatched junction bases: 8. The CDR3 covers 15 residues. The CDR3 sequence: CASSAHRGQNSPLHF. CDR3 sequence (DNA): TGTGCCAGCAGTGCACACAGGGGACAGAATTCACCCCTCCACTTT.

The chain links TRBV5-1 to TRBJ2-1; 9 nucleotides line up with TRBD1. The CDR3 is 13 amino acids. Trimming removed 3 bases from V and 9 bases from J; junction bases left unmatched: 4. Germline CDR1 SGHRS, CDR2 YFSETQ. The CDR3 is CASSSDRGGEQFF. CDR3 nucleotides: TGCGCCAGCAGCTCGGACAGGGGAGGTGAGCAGTTCTTC.

This sequence joins TRBV7-6 and TRBJ2-7; TRBD2 matches 8 bases. Germline V CDR1 and CDR2: SGHVS, FNYEAQ. Trimming at V came to 2 bases and at J to 0 bases, leaving 0 bases not matched to a gene. This CDR3 is 14 amino acids long. CDR3: CASSLSGGSYEQYF. In DNA form, the CDR3 reads TGTGCCAGCAGCTTAAGCGGGGGCTCCTACGAGCAGTACTTC.

In its sample, this clonotype was seen many times. The rearrangement uses TRBV5-1 and TRBJ2-7; 9 bases line up with TRBD1. V gave up 4 bases and J gave up 7 bases; unmatched junction bases: 6. This CDR3 has 13 residues. In germline, CDR1 is SGHRS, CDR2 YFSETQ. The CDR3 DNA is TGCGCCAGCAGCCATGGACAGGGGTTAGAGCAGTACTTC. Its protein is CASSHGQGLEQYF.

This clonotype was detected many times. This chain connects TRBV11-2 to TRBJ2-5; TRBD2 matches at 15 bases. With V trimmed by 6 bases and J by 4 bases, 12 bases remained unmatched. Germline loops: CDR1 SGHAT, CDR2 FQNNGV. This CDR3 is built from 18 residues. DNA for the CDR3: TGTGCCAGCAGTTCCGGGACTAGCGGGAGGTGGGCGTTAGAGACCCAGTACTTC. Its protein is CASSSGTSGRWALETQYF.

In this sample, this clonotype turned up a few times. The CDR3 protein is CASSQPNTEAFF. CDR3 sequence (DNA): TGTGCCAGCAGCCAACCTAACACTGAAGCTTTCTTT. This chain joins TRBV3-1 and TRBJ1-1; D unresolved. Germline CDR1 is LGHDT and CDR2 is YNNKEL (reference sequence). Trimming took 2 bases from V and 2 from J, leaving 3 bases between them. The CDR3 has 12 amino acids.

This clonotype was seen a handful of times. The chain employs TRBV2 and TRBJ1-1; 8 positions match TRBD1. Germline V gene data show CDR1 as SNHLY and CDR2 as FYNNEI. Losses at the gene ends were 7 bases for V and 1 base for J; bases not matched to a gene: 5. The CDR3 has 14 residues. The CDR3 region has the DNA TGTGCCAGCATCTCGGACAGGGAGAACACTGAAGCTTTCTTT. It specifies CASISDRENTEAFF.

V gene TRBV12-3 or TRBV12-4 combines with J gene TRBJ2-5, with a possible D match to TRBD2 (6 bases). V lost 7 bases and J lost 2, with 11 bases in between. This CDR3 region has 13 residues. The CDR3 region is CASTLGLQETQYF. CDR3 DNA: TGTGCCAGCACCCTCGGACTACAAGAGACCCAGTACTTC.

The rearrangement joins TRBV2 to TRBJ1-2, with TRBD1 matching 7 bases. The CDR3 consists of 13 residues. V dropped 4 bases and J dropped 2; count of bases not matched to a gene: 1. CDR1 and CDR2 (germline): SNHLY, FYNNEI. This CDR3 reads CASSGTGNYGYTF. The CDR3 bases are TGTGCCAGCAGTGGGACAGGAAACTATGGCTACACCTTC. Supplemented by reference TRBV2 and TRBJ1-2, the full variable domain reads EPEVTQTPSHQVTQMGQEVILRCVPISNHLYFYWYRQILGQKVEFLVSFYNNEISEKSEIFDDQFSVERPDGSNFTLKIRSTKLEDSAMYFCASSGTGNYGYTFGSGTRLTVV.

This clonotype turned up a few times. A clone one base away is much larger, so this may be a read error. The chain is built from TRBV2 and TRBJ2-2; D unclear. Trimming cost V 5 bases and J 3 bases, with 4 bases left between them. The CDR3 length is 12 residues. Germline-derived CDR1 and CDR2 are SNHLY and FYNNEI. This chain's CDR3 is CASSRDTGELFF. The DNA for the CDR3 is TGTGCCAGCAGTCGGGACACCGGGGAGCTGTTTTTT.

The gene calls are TRBV7-3 and TRBJ2-5; no reliable D call. The ends were cut back, 1 base at V and 5 bases at J, with 8 bases in the middle. CDR1 SGHTA and CDR2 FQGTGA come from the germline V gene. This CDR3 is 13 amino acids long. The CDR3 nucleotides are TGTGCCAGCAGCTTAAGTTTGGGGGAGACCCAGTACTTC. Amino acids: CASSLSLGETQYF.

The chain combines TRBV28 with TRBJ2-7, with 12 bases fitting TRBD2. Germline V gene data show CDR1 as MDHEN and CDR2 as SYDVKM. Trimming at V came to 5 bases and at J to 4 bases, leaving 9 bases not matched to a gene. This CDR3 comprises 16 residues. This CDR3 is CASSLGLAGTKYEQYF. CDR3 DNA sequence: TGTGCCAGCAGTCTTGGACTAGCGGGAACGAAGTACGAGCAGTACTTC.

In this sample, this clonotype turned up many times. The rearrangement uses TRBV5-6 and TRBJ2-1; a weak D match, TRBD1 (6 bases). The length of the CDR3 is 13 residues. CDR1 and CDR2 from the germline V gene are SGHDT and YYEEEE. Trimming removed 4 bases from V and 6 bases from J, with 11 bases in between. CDR3 loop: CASSPGAVNEQFF. CDR3 in DNA: TGTGCCAGCAGCCCAGGGGCCGTCAATGAGCAGTTCTTC.

The chain joins TRBV7-3 to TRBJ2-1; D call uncertain. Trimming removed 6 bases at V and 10 bases at J, with 10 bases between. In germline, CDR1 is SGHTA, CDR2 FQGTGA. This CDR3 spans 11 amino acids. CDR3 in DNA: TGTGCCAGCAGGGGAAGGAGCGAGCAGTTCTTC. Translating it yields CASRGRSEQFF.

The rearrangement links TRBV29-1 to TRBJ2-7, with 9 positions matching TRBD1. CDR1 is SQVTM and CDR2 is ANQGSEA in the germline V gene. Trimming at V came to 2 bases and at J to 2 bases, leaving 4 bases not matched to a gene. The CDR3 runs to 14 residues. The CDR3 loop is CSVEPRDRAYEQYF. CDR3 bases: TGCAGCGTTGAACCCCGGGACAGGGCCTACGAGCAGTACTTC.

This clonotype was counted many times. CDR3: CASSQVGFQYF. The DNA of the CDR3 is TGTGCCAGCAGCCAAGTCGGCTTCCAGTATTTT. This chain connects TRBV3-1 to TRBJ2-3, with D uncertain. CDR3 length: 11 residues. CDR1 and CDR2 from the germline V gene are LGHDT and YNNKEL (reference sequence). Trimming pared 1 base from V and 12 bases from J, leaving 8 bases between.

This clonotype was seen more than once but under ten times. V usage is TRBV27 and J usage is TRBJ2-7; D may be TRBD1 (6 bases). Germline loops: CDR1 MNHEY, CDR2 SMNVEV (reference sequence). CDR3 length equals 16 residues. Trimming took 5 bases from V and 2 from J, leaving 19 bases between them. The CDR3 nucleotides are TGTGCCAGCAGTGGGGGCTTAGTATCCCGAGCCTACGAGCAGTACTTC. Translating it yields CASSGGLVSRAYEQYF.

The rearrangement links TRBV5-1 to TRBJ2-7; D gene uncertain. The germline V gene has CDR1 SGHRS and CDR2 YFSETQ. The CDR3 is 13 amino acids. V was cut by 4 bases and J by 2 bases, with 10 bases left in between. DNA for the CDR3: TGCGCCAGCAGCCCCGCCACCACCTACGAGCAGTACTTC. Amino acids: CASSPATTYEQYF.

The J gene is TRBJ2-1, the V gene TRBV20-1, with 8 bases identical to TRBD2. This CDR3 comprises 12 residues. The germline V gene has CDR1 DFQATT and CDR2 SNEGSKA (reference sequence). Trimming cost V 7 bases and J 8 bases; bases outside gene matches: 7. In DNA form, the CDR3 reads TGCAGTGGGTTAGCGGGGTCCGATGAGCAGTTCTTC. Its protein is CSGLAGSDEQFF.

This clonotype came up a few times. This chain links TRBV10-3 with TRBJ1-1, with a tentative D call TRBD1 (6 bases). The CDR3 consists of 14 residues. The germline V gene encodes CDR1 ENHRY and CDR2 SYGVKD. Trimming shortened V by 2 bases and J by 6 bases, and 13 bases separated the two germline ends. The CDR3 DNA reads TGTGCCATCAGTGAGCGGGGGCGCCTGGCTGAAGCTTTCTTT. The encoded protein is CAISERGRLAEAFF.

This clonotype came up many times. The chain combines TRBV3-1 with TRBJ1-1; D uncertain. Germline V gene data show CDR1 as LGHDT and CDR2 as YNNKEL (reference sequence). With 1 base removed from V and 5 bases from J, the gap between germline ends came to 11 bases. The CDR3 runs to 14 residues. The CDR3 DNA sequence: TGTGCCAGCAGCCAAGTTGAGGGATGGACTGAAGCTTTCTTT. The encoded protein is CASSQVEGWTEAFF. Based on the CDR3 plus reference TRBV3-1 and TRBJ1-1, the full variable domain is DTAVSQTPKYLVTQMGNDKSIKCEQNLGHDTMYWYKQDSKKFLKIMFSYNNKELIINETVPNRFSPKSPDKAHLNLHINSLELGDSAVYFCASSQVEGWTEAFFGQGTRLTVV.

At least ten counts were recorded for this clonotype. This sequence joins TRBV11-2 and TRBJ1-3; D not certain. From germline, CDR1 is SGHAT and CDR2 FQNNGV. Trimming stripped 5 bases from V and 0 bases from J, with 14 bases between. This CDR3 comprises 16 residues. In DNA, the CDR3 is TGTGCCAGCAGCCCCCAGTTGGTCCTCTCTGGAAACACCATATATTTT. Protein product: CASSPQLVLSGNTIYF.